These T cell receptor beta chains were read from a single sample in a study of blood T cell repertoires in COVID-19. The table came from immunoSEQ multiplex PCR; TCRdb's copy has only in-frame clones and leaves some out. The table shows approximately 280,000 clones, with about 86% occurring only once. The sequencing input was peripheral blood. Receptors originate from a young woman who had recovered from COVID-19. Both conserved end residues are part of each CDR3. Each record gives: D gene, J gene, V gene, clone size, CDR3 protein, CDR3 DNA. A D gene is named only where the DNA matches it firmly. Size is stated for part of the rows, as once, few or many counts, or as a class when the clone is expanded.

. | TRBJ1-3 | TRBV4-1 | few | CASSQPLSSGNTIYF | TGCGCCAGCAGCCAACCCCTCAGCTCTGGAAACACCATATATTTT
TRBD1 | TRBJ1-6 | TRBV6-5 | once | CASSSDRGLSPLHF | TGTGCCAGCAGTTCCGACAGGGGGCTTTCACCCCTCCACTTT
. | TRBJ2-1 | TRBV5-6 | . | CASTRDSIYNEQFF | TGTGCCAGCACCCGGGACTCCATTTACAATGAGCAGTTCTTC
. | TRBJ1-2 | TRBV10-3 | . | CAISAKTSQNYGYTF | TGTGCCATCAGTGCAAAGACTTCCCAAAACTATGGCTACACCTTC
. | TRBJ1-2 | TRBV28 | . | CASSFVRDRDYGYTF | TGTGCCAGCAGTTTTGTCCGGGATCGCGACTATGGCTACACCTTC
. | TRBJ1-5 | TRBV21-1 | . | CASSSRGASNQPQHF | TGTGCCAGCAGCAGTCGGGGAGCCTCTAATCAGCCCCAGCATTTT
. | TRBJ2-2 | TRBV11-3 | . | CAIGWEAGELFF | TGTGCCATAGGGTGGGAGGCCGGGGAGCTGTTTTTT
TRBD1 | TRBJ1-2 | TRBV6-5 | few | CASSRQGNYGYTF | TGTGCCAGCAGTCGACAGGGTAACTATGGCTACACCTTC
TRBD2 | TRBJ2-5 | TRBV2 | once | CASSESGRFGETQYF | TGTGCCAGCAGTGAAAGCGGGAGATTTGGGGAGACCCAGTACTTC
. | TRBJ2-1 | TRBV10-3 | . | CAISQEANAYNEQFF | TGTGCCATCAGTCAGGAAGCCAACGCGTACAATGAGCAGTTCTTC
TRBD1 | TRBJ1-1 | TRBV6-5 | once | CAGRDRQNTEAFF | TGTGCCGGCCGGGACAGACAGAACACTGAAGCTTTCTTT
TRBD1 | TRBJ2-7 | TRBV3-1/TRBV3-2 | few | CASRNGQGLYEQYF | TGTGCCAGCAGAAACGGACAGGGGCTCTACGAGCAGTACTTC
TRBD1 | TRBJ1-1 | TRBV5-1 | . | CASSLEGTGTTEAFF | TGCGCCAGCAGCTTGGAGGGGACAGGGACCACTGAAGCTTTCTTT
TRBD1 | TRBJ1-1 | TRBV28 | . | CASSPPGQRVAFF | TGTGCCAGCAGTCCTCCGGGACAGCGGGTGGCTTTCTTT
. | TRBJ2-3 | TRBV5-4 | . | CASSLVATDTQYF | TGTGCCAGCAGCTTGGTAGCGACAGATACGCAGTATTTT
. | TRBJ2-3 | TRBV7-2 | once | CASSLARGGRLDTQYF | TGTGCCAGCAGCTTAGCGCGGGGCGGGCGTTTAGATACGCAGTATTTT
TRBD1 | TRBJ2-2 | TRBV10-3 | . | CAISDRDSETGELFF | TGTGCCATCAGTGATCGGGACAGTGAAACCGGGGAGCTGTTTTTT
. | TRBJ2-3 | TRBV7-2 | . | CASSPGQTDTQYF | TGTGCCAGCAGCCCAGGACAAACAGATACGCAGTATTTT
TRBD1 | TRBJ2-3 | TRBV19 | . | CASSIGNRGRPDTQYF | TGTGCCAGTAGTATCGGGAACAGGGGGCGCCCCGATACGCAGTATTTT
TRBD1 | TRBJ1-5 | TRBV19 | . | CASSIQTGGKGQPQHF | TGTGCCAGTAGTATTCAGACAGGGGGGAAGGGTCAGCCCCAGCATTTT